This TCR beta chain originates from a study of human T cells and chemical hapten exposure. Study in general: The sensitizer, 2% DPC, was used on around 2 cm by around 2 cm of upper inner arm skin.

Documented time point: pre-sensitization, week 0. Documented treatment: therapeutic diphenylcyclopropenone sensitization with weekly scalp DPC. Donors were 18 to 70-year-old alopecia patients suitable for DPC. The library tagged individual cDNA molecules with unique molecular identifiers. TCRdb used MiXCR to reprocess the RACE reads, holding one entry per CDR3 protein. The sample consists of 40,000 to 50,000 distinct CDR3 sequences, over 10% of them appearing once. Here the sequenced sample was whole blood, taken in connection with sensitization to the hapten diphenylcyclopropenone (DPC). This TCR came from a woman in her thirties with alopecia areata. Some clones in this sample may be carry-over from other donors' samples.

The CDR3 here is CASSQAGGTNEKLFF. The CDR3 DNA reads as TGTGCCAGCAGCCAAGCGGGGGGAACTAATGAAAAACTGTTTTTT. This chain connects TRBV4-2 to TRBJ1-4; TRBD1 is a possible D gene (5 bases). The CDR3 covers 15 residues. Germline values: CDR1 LGHNA, CDR2 YNFKEQ. V was cut by 1 base and J by 1 base, with 7 bases left in between.